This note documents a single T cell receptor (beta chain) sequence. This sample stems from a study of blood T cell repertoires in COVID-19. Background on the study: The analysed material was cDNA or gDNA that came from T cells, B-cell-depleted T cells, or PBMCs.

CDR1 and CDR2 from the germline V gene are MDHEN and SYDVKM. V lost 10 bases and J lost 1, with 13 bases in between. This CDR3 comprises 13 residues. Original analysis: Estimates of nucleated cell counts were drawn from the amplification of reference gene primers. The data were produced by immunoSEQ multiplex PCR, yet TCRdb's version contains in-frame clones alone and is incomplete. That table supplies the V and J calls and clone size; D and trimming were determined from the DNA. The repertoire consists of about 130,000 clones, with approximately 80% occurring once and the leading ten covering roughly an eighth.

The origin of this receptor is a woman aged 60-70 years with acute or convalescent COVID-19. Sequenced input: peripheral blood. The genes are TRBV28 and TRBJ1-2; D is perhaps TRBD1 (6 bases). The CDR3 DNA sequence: TGTGCCACCCTACAGGGTGTTAACTATGGCTACACCTTC. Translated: CATLQGVNYGYTF.